The 29 T cell receptor beta chains reported below all come from one sample, sequenced in a study of OX40 agonist ivuxolimab in advanced cancers. Profiled with immunoSEQ multiplex PCR; TCRdb holds only in-frame clones, not every one. The repertoire holds fewer than 40,000 clones, with around three quarters as singletons. Sequencing used CD4+ or CD8+ T cells sorted from blood, obtained in a trial of the OX40 agonist ivuxolimab. Source of these receptors: an adult with an advanced solid tumor such as melanoma, head and neck, liver or kidney cancer.

The V gene is TRBV6-5, the J gene TRBJ1-2; TRBD1 matches at 9 bases. V shed 6 bases and J 7 bases; nucleotides not matched to a gene: 9. This CDR3 has 14 amino acids. Germline V lookup: CDR1 MNHEY, CDR2 SVGAGI. The CDR3 sequence: CASSLGQGLAGYTF. CDR3 nucleotides: TGTGCCAGCAGCCTGGGACAGGGCTTGGCTGGCTACACCTTC.

The chain combines TRBV5-1 with TRBJ1-6; D is possibly TRBD1 (5 bases). V was cut by 4 bases and J by 3 bases, with 8 bases left in between. Germline CDR1 is SGHRS and CDR2 is YFSETQ. This CDR3 is built from 14 residues. CDR3: CASSSRVYNSPLHF. CDR3 nucleotides: TGCGCCAGCAGCAGCAGGGTCTATAATTCACCCCTCCACTTT.

This clone was detected only once. The chain couples TRBV5-4 to TRBJ1-6, with D possibly TRBD1 on 6 matching bases. This CDR3 has 15 residues. V was shortened by 1 base and J by 7 bases, with 12 bases between the two germline ends. The germline CDR1 and CDR2 sequences are SGHNT and YYREEE (reference sequence). The CDR3 nucleotides are TGTGCCAGCAGCTTGCCGGGGGCGGGAAATTCACCCCTCCACTTT. Translating gives CASSLPGAGNSPLHF.

The chain links TRBV7-8 to TRBJ2-3, with D tentatively TRBD2 (6 bases). The V and J ends lost 4 bases and 0 bases respectively, with 14 bases between them. Germline values: CDR1 SGHVS, CDR2 FQNEAQ. This CDR3 contains 16 residues. The chain's CDR3 is CASSSEGSLSTDTQYF. As DNA, the CDR3 is TGTGCCAGCAGCTCGGAGGGCTCTTTGAGCACAGATACGCAGTATTTT.

This chain connects TRBV7-6 to TRBJ2-1; D might be TRBD2 (5 bases). This CDR3 has 16 residues. The V end was cut by 2 bases, the J end by 2 bases, with 13 bases between. CDR1 SGHVS and CDR2 FNYEAQ come from the germline V gene. The CDR3 loop is CASSLWGGRTYNEQFF. The DNA for the CDR3 is TGTGCCAGCAGCTTATGGGGTGGGAGAACCTACAATGAGCAGTTCTTC.

This clone is labeled as medium-sized (0.01 to 0.1%). CDR3: CAWSVKAGTEQYV. The CDR3 nucleotides read TGTGCCTGGAGTGTGAAAGCGGGGACCGAGCAGTACGTC. The rearrangement uses TRBV30 and TRBJ2-7; 7 bases agree with TRBD2. The CDR3 has 13 residues. The germline V gene has CDR1 GTSNPN and CDR2 SVGIG (reference sequence). Germline trimming cut 0 bases from V and 6 bases from J; bases unmatched to any gene: 5.

This clone was detected once. The chain is built from TRBV18 and TRBJ2-1; the D is unclear. CDR3 size: 13 residues. The germline CDR1 and CDR2 sequences are KGHSH and LQKENI. Between the trimmed V and J ends, which lost 2 bases and 8 bases, there was a span of 10 bases. This chain's CDR3 is CASSPRIGDEQFF. The CDR3 coding sequence is TGTGCCAGCTCACCAAGGATAGGAGATGAGCAGTTCTTC. Using reference TRBV18 and TRBJ2-1 for the parts outside the CDR3, the full variable domain is NAGVMQNPRHLVRRRGQEARLRCSPMKGHSHVYWYRQLPEEGLKFMVYLQKENIIDESGMPKERFSAEFPKEGPSILRIQQVVRGDSAAYFCASSPRIGDEQFFGPGTRLTVL.

The J gene is TRBJ2-5, the V gene TRBV10-3; D might be TRBD1 (5 bases). V lost 0 bases and J 3 bases, leaving 8 bases between the germline ends. Germline CDR1 reads ENHRY; CDR2 reads SYGVKD. This CDR3 contains 14 residues. The CDR3: CAISESRVEETQYF. CDR3 DNA: TGTGCCATCAGTGAGTCCAGGGTAGAAGAGACCCAGTACTTC.

The table lists this clone with a few counts. The chain is built from TRBV19 and TRBJ1-4, with TRBD1 matching over 10 bases. With V trimmed by 7 bases and J by 8 bases, 4 bases remained unmatched. The CDR3 sequence is 13 residues long. Germline lookup yields CDR1 LNHDA and CDR2 SQIVND (reference sequence). As DNA, the CDR3 is TGTGCCAGTACGACAGGGGGCCGAGAAAAACTGTTTTTT. Its protein is CASTTGGREKLFF.

The chain joins TRBV19 to TRBJ2-7; TRBD2 matches 8 bases. The V segment lost 6 bases and the J segment 6 bases; nucleotides outside the gene matches: 13. CDR3 length equals 15 residues. Germline V gene sequence: CDR1 LNHDA, CDR2 SQIVND (reference sequence). Here the CDR3 reads CASSIKSGRRSEQYF. The DNA of the CDR3 is TGTGCCAGTAGCATTAAGAGCGGGAGACGGAGCGAGCAGTACTTC.

The chain is built from TRBV7-2 and TRBJ1-2, with 7 bases matching TRBD1. Germline-derived CDR1 and CDR2 are SGHTA and FQGNSA. V shed 2 bases, J shed 7 bases, and the junction held 7 bases outside the gene matches. The CDR3 spans 14 residues. CDR3 sequence reads: CASSLNRGTFGYTF. The CDR3 nucleotides read TGTGCCAGCAGCTTAAACAGGGGTACTTTTGGCTACACCTTC.

This rearrangement joins TRBV19 to TRBJ1-1; no definite D call. Germline CDR1 and CDR2: LNHDA and SQIVND (reference sequence). The length of the CDR3 is 12 residues. V was cut by 4 bases and J by 7 bases, with 10 bases left in between. This CDR3 is CASSRSPGEAFF. Here the CDR3 DNA reads TGTGCCAGTAGTAGGAGCCCCGGTGAAGCTTTCTTT.

J is TRBJ2-7 and V is TRBV7-2; D is ambiguous. Per the germline V gene, CDR1 is SGHTA and CDR2 is FQGNSA. V was shortened by 2 bases and J by 2 bases, with 7 bases between the two germline ends. This CDR3 is built from 13 residues. The CDR3 is CASSLTAPYEQYV. CDR3 DNA: TGTGCCAGCAGCTTAACCGCCCCCTACGAGCAGTACGTC.

V is TRBV27 and J is TRBJ2-5; D is unclear. This CDR3 comprises 13 residues. CDR1 is MNHEY and CDR2 is SMNVEV in the germline V gene (reference sequence). Trimming cost V 3 bases and J 5 bases, with 10 bases left between them. The CDR3 sequence: CASSFVLSETQYF. The CDR3 DNA is TGTGCCAGCAGTTTCGTCCTCTCGGAGACCCAGTACTTC.

The chain recombines TRBV7-2 with TRBJ2-7, with TRBD1 identical over 11 bases. The ends lost 5 bases at V and 2 bases at J; junction bases unmatched: 5. Looked up from germline, CDR1 is SGHTA and CDR2 is FQGNSA. The CDR3 contains 15 residues. In DNA form, the CDR3 reads TGTGCCAGCAGCCCCGGGACAGGGGGGCCCTACGAGCAGTACTTC. It yields the protein CASSPGTGGPYEQYF.

This clone was seen a few times. The genes are TRBV7-9 and TRBJ1-1; possible D gene TRBD1, 6 bases. Germline V gene sequence: CDR1 SEHNR, CDR2 FQNEAQ (reference sequence). CDR3 length: 14 amino acids. V was pared by 5 bases and J by 0 bases, with 10 bases between. CDR3 residues: CASSPTGMNTEAFF. In DNA form, the CDR3 reads TGTGCCAGCAGCCCAACAGGGATGAACACTGAAGCTTTCTTT.

The chain uses TRBV12-5 and TRBJ2-1; D not resolved. The CDR3 sequence is 15 residues long. Germline values: CDR1 LGHNT, CDR2 FRNRAP. V was cut by 4 bases and J by 0 bases, with 10 bases left in between. The CDR3, as DNA: TGTGCTAGTGGTTCCCAGATAGCCTCCTACAATGAGCAGTTCTTC. Encoded protein: CASGSQIASYNEQFF. Variable domain in full (rest from reference TRBV12-5 and TRBJ2-1): DARVTQTPRHKVTEMGQEVTMRCQPILGHNTVFWYRQTMMQGLELLAYFRNRAPLDDSGMPKDRFSAEMPDATLATLKIQPSEPRDSAVYFCASGSQIASYNEQFFGPGTRLTVL.

This rearrangement joins TRBV30 to TRBJ2-5; TRBD2 aligns across 15 bases. The V gene end was trimmed by 2 bases and the J gene end by 2 bases; junction bases not matched to a gene: 6. The CDR3 has 17 residues. Germline V lookup: CDR1 GTSNPN, CDR2 SVGIG (reference sequence). CDR3 sequence (DNA): TGTGCCTGGAGTCCCCGAGGACTAGCGGGGGGGCAAGAGACCCAGTACTTC. The encoded protein is CAWSPRGLAGGQETQYF. Complete variable domain (other parts from reference TRBV30 and TRBJ2-5): SQTIHQWPATLVQPVGSPLSLECTVEGTSNPNLYWYRQAAGRGLQLLFYSVGIGQISSEVPQNLSASRPQDRQFILSSKKLLLSDSGFYLCAWSPRGLAGGQETQYFGPGTRLLVL.

This rearrangement joins TRBV6-1 to TRBJ1-2; maybe TRBD1 (5 bases). The V end was cut by 5 bases, the J end by 0 bases, with 10 bases between. Germline V gives CDR1 MNHNS, CDR2 SASEGT. The CDR3 extends over 14 amino acids. CDR3 nucleotides: TGTGCCAGCAGTCAAACAGGTTCTAACTATGGCTACACCTTC. Protein: CASSQTGSNYGYTF.

The rearrangement joins TRBV30 to TRBJ1-2, with a weak D call TRBD1 (6 bases). The V gene's germline CDR1 is GTSNPN and CDR2 SVGIG (reference sequence). The CDR3 is made up of 13 amino acids. Trimming took off 0 bases at V and 7 bases at J, with 12 bases between the two ends. CDR3: CAWSVHREAGYTF. DNA of the CDR3: TGTGCCTGGAGTGTACACAGGGAGGCTGGCTACACCTTC. Based on the CDR3 plus reference TRBV30 and TRBJ1-2, the full variable domain is SQTIHQWPATLVQPVGSPLSLECTVEGTSNPNLYWYRQAAGRGLQLLFYSVGIGQISSEVPQNLSASRPQDRQFILSSKKLLLSDSGFYLCAWSVHREAGYTFGSGTRLTVV.

The chain carries TRBV5-4 and TRBJ2-2; 10 bases map to TRBD2. This CDR3 region has 17 residues. The germline CDR1 and CDR2 sequences are SGHNT and YYREEE (reference sequence). V lost 0 bases and J lost 7; bases outside the gene matches: 9. The CDR3 protein is CASSLGGLAGAGGELFF. The CDR3 region has the DNA TGTGCCAGCAGCTTGGGAGGTCTAGCGGGGGCTGGCGGGGAGCTGTTTTTT.

The rearrangement links TRBV6-1 to TRBJ2-2; tentative D call: TRBD1 (5 bases). The CDR3 has 14 amino acids. V was pared by 6 bases and J by 1 base, with 9 bases between. Germline V gene sequence: CDR1 MNHNS, CDR2 SASEGT. The CDR3 sequence is CASRGHKNTGELFF. The CDR3 nucleotides are TGTGCCAGCAGAGGACACAAGAACACCGGGGAGCTGTTTTTT.

This clone was seen a few times. The chain links TRBV6-6 to TRBJ2-2, with TRBD2 matching 7 bases. Germline V gene data show CDR1 as MNHNY and CDR2 as SVGAGI (reference sequence). CDR3 length equals 14 residues. After removal of 9 bases from V and 5 bases from J, the junction contained 9 bases not matched to a gene. For the CDR3, the DNA is TGTGCCAGTAGGGCCGGGACTAATACCGGGGAGCTGTTTTTT. Encoded protein: CASRAGTNTGELFF.

The V call is TRBV4-1, the J call TRBJ1-2; no clear D gene. Germline V gene sequence: CDR1 MGHRA, CDR2 YSYEKL. The CDR3 is made up of 16 amino acids. Deletions cut 1 base from V and 3 bases from J, with 15 bases between. CDR3 residues: CASSQVASRFDYGYTF. CDR3 nucleotide sequence: TGCGCCAGCAGCCAAGTCGCGTCGAGGTTCGACTATGGCTACACCTTC.

The chain has TRBV19 and TRBJ1-2; TRBD1 agrees at 9 bases. The CDR3 consists of 13 residues. The junction had 3 bases not matched to a gene; V was cut back by 7 bases and J by 3 bases. Germline CDR1 and CDR2: LNHDA and SQIVND (reference sequence). The CDR3 DNA reads TGTGCCAGTATAAGGACAGGGGACTATGGCTACACCTTC. As protein: CASIRTGDYGYTF.

This chain links TRBV9 with TRBJ2-1; 8 bases agree with TRBD2. Germline lookup yields CDR1 SGDLS and CDR2 YYNGEE. The junction had 6 bases not matched to a gene; V was cut back by 0 bases and J by 4 bases. This CDR3 region has 16 residues. Written as DNA, the CDR3 is TGTGCCAGCAGCGTAGGAAGCGGGGGACTGTACAATGAGCAGTTCTTC. As protein: CASSVGSGGLYNEQFF.

The chain uses TRBV5-1 and TRBJ2-2, with D tentatively TRBD1 (6 bases). CDR1 is SGHRS, CDR2 YFSETQ, per germline. With 6 bases removed from V and 1 base from J, the gap between germline ends came to 10 bases. This CDR3 comprises 14 residues. As DNA, the CDR3 is TGCGCCAGCACAAAGACAGGGAACACCGGGGAGCTGTTTTTT. It translates to CASTKTGNTGELFF.

This chain joins TRBV2 and TRBJ2-1, with D possibly being TRBD1 or TRBD2 (5 bases each). Trimming left V 3 bases short and J 5 bases short, with 11 bases between. Germline CDR1 is SNHLY and CDR2 is FYNNEI. CDR3 length: 14 amino acids. The CDR3 spells CASSDLGVNNEQFF. DNA of the CDR3: TGTGCCAGCAGTGACCTGGGGGTCAACAATGAGCAGTTCTTC. Filled out from reference TRBV2 and TRBJ2-1, the complete variable domain reads EPEVTQTPSHQVTQMGQEVILRCVPISNHLYFYWYRQILGQKVEFLVSFYNNEISEKSEIFDDQFSVERPDGSNFTLKIRSTKLEDSAMYFCASSDLGVNNEQFFGPGTRLTVL.

V usage is TRBV19 and J usage is TRBJ1-5; 12 bases are a match to TRBD1. CDR3 size: 15 residues. Trimming took 4 bases from V and 6 from J; bases not matched to a gene: 4. Germline CDR1 is LNHDA and CDR2 is SQIVND (reference sequence). CDR3 sequence: CASSTGTGGRQPQHF. The CDR3, as DNA: TGTGCCAGTAGTACGGGGACAGGGGGCCGTCAGCCCCAGCATTTT.